This TCR beta chain was sequenced for a study of cytomegalovirus exposure and HLA in healthy donors. Across the whole study: There were 350 to 450 genotyped donors. Of these, about 86% fell in the genetic ancestry cluster associated with self-reported Caucasian donors. General observations from the study: An apparent linkage of common viral pathogens to several of the most significant clusters emerged in a later analysis. A later analysis linked some 18,000 TCR beta sequences to HLA alleles at 0.05 false discovery rate.

V gave up 6 bases and J gave up 3 bases, with 14 bases separating them. Germline CDR1 MNHEY, CDR2 SVGAGI. The CDR3 consists of 15 residues. PCR primers comprised 60 Vbeta and 13 Jbeta primers. TCRdb's copy holds only in-frame clones and misses some; the assay was immunoSEQ multiplex PCR. The sample has some 130,000 clones; over 60% are singletons. In regard to this clone: Its antigen is as yet unknown.

Sequencing was carried out using PBMCs. The rearrangement links TRBV6-5 to TRBJ1-4; D call uncertain. This TCR derives from a man aged 35-49 years in good health and CMV-seronegative. The CDR3 spells CASRPPSLPNEKLFF. CDR3 sequence (DNA): TGTGCCAGCAGACCTCCCAGTCTCCCTAATGAAAAACTGTTTTTT.